Following are 32 T cell receptor beta chains from one sample sequenced in a study of Graves' ophthalmopathy and Graves' hyperthyroidism. Amplification targeted the TCR beta CDR3 regions, with RNA transcripts as the source material. The library came from an HTBI-primed first-round RT-PCR and a second-round multiplex PCR. TCRdb reprocessed the multiplex PCR reads with MiXCR, giving one entry per CDR3 protein. The data show more than 1,000,000 distinct CDR3 sequences, about 35% seen once. Material: peripheral blood or thyroid tissue (not recorded which). The origin of the receptors is an adult man with Graves' hyperthyroidism.

With regard to this clonotype: No conserved phenylalanine or tryptophan is present at the end of the CDR3, so a read error is the likely explanation. This chain joins TRBV10-3 and TRBJ2-5; 7 positions agree with TRBD1. CDR1 and CDR2 from the germline V gene are ENHRY and SYGVKD. Unmatched junction bases numbered 8, after V lost 10 bases and J lost 0 bases. This CDR3 has 14 residues. The CDR3 DNA reads TGTGCCAGCACCCCAGACAGGGACCAAGAGACCCAGTACCTC. Protein: CASTPDRDQETQYL.

The chain combines TRBV4-3 with TRBJ1-3; D ambiguous. V dropped 2 bases and J dropped 4 bases, with 12 bases sitting between them. CDR1 and CDR2 (germline): LGHNA, YSLEER. There are 15 residues in the CDR3. DNA for the CDR3: TGCGCCAGCAGCCAAACCTGGGGTGCCGGAAACACCATATATTTT. Its protein product is CASSQTWGAGNTIYF.

This rearrangement joins TRBV5-1 to TRBJ2-2; D is unresolved. V was trimmed by 4 bases and J by 5 bases, leaving 9 bases between them. This CDR3 comprises 13 residues. Germline CDR1 is SGHRS and CDR2 is YFSETQ. CDR3 DNA: TGCGCCAGCAGCACCACGGAGACCGGGGAGCTGTTTTTT. It translates to CASSTTETGELFF.

This clonotype was detected only a few times. V is TRBV5-6 and J is TRBJ2-5, with D hard to call. The CDR3 sequence is 14 residues long. Germline V gene lookup returns CDR1 SGHDT and CDR2 YYEEEE. V lost 0 bases, J lost 5 bases, and 11 bases lay in between. CDR3 DNA sequence: TGTGCCAGCAGCTTGGGACCCCCAAGGGAGACCCAGTACTTC. Protein: CASSLGPPRETQYF.

The V call is TRBV29-1, the J call TRBJ2-7; D possibly matches TRBD1 or TRBD2 (6 bases each). The CDR3 has 12 residues. Trimming cost V 8 bases and J 2 bases, with 13 bases left between them. CDR1 and CDR2 from the germline V gene are SQVTM and ANQGSEA. The CDR3 protein is CSTKGGPYEQYF. CDR3 DNA: TGCAGCACCAAGGGGGGCCCCTACGAGCAGTACTTC.

J is TRBJ1-2 and V is TRBV29-1; maybe TRBD1 (5 bases). This CDR3 region has 11 residues. V shed 6 bases and J shed 8 bases, with 13 bases lying between them. The V gene's germline CDR1 is SQVTM and CDR2 ANQGSEA. CDR3: CSVVEGYGYTF. The CDR3 bases are TGCAGCGTCGTTGAGGGGTACGGCTACACCTTC.

This clonotype occurred a few times. This chain links TRBV2 with TRBJ2-5; 13 bases agree with TRBD2. The V gene's germline CDR1 is SNHLY and CDR2 FYNNEI. V trimming: 2 bases; J trimming: 4 bases; junction bases outside the gene matches: 10. This CDR3 is built from 18 residues. The CDR3 nucleotides read TGTGCCAGCAGTGAACTGACTAGCGGGGGGTCTTTCGGAGAGACCCAGTACTTC. This encodes CASSELTSGGSFGETQYF.

This clonotype was observed at least ten times. The chain combines TRBV4-2 with TRBJ1-3; 8 bases fit TRBD1. Losses at the gene ends were 4 bases for V and 0 bases for J; bases not matched to a gene: 8. The CDR3 runs 17 residues. Germline V gives CDR1 LGHNA, CDR2 YNFKEQ. The CDR3 DNA sequence: TGTGCCAGCAGCCCTCGACAGGGGACGAGCTCTGGAAACACCATATATTTT. Its translation: CASSPRQGTSSGNTIYF.

The J gene is TRBJ1-3, the V gene TRBV7-7; D is uncertain. This CDR3 is 15 amino acids long. Trimming removed 4 bases from V and 2 bases from J, with 12 bases in between. The germline gives CDR1 SSHAT, CDR2 FNYEAQ (reference sequence). The CDR3 loop is CASSSTAGTGNTIYF. In DNA form, the CDR3 reads TGTGCCAGCAGCTCAACAGCCGGGACTGGAAACACCATATATTTT.

This clonotype showed up many times. Sequence at one end of the junction differs from germline and may be a read error. The chain links TRBV20-1 to TRBJ1-5, with TRBD1 matching over 8 bases. Germline CDR1 and CDR2: DFQATT and SNEGSKA (reference sequence). There are 15 residues in the CDR3. CDR3 residues: CSATPRAGGNQPQHF. CDR3 sequence (DNA): TGCAGTGCGACACCCCGGGCAGGGGGCAACCAGCCCCAGCATTTT.

The V call is TRBV5-6, the J call TRBJ1-1; tentative D call: TRBD1 (5 bases). CDR1 and CDR2 (germline): SGHDT, YYEEEE. V lost 3 bases and J lost 4, with 13 bases in between. The CDR3 is 14 amino acids. The CDR3 here is CASSCPGGVTEAFF. In DNA, the CDR3 is TGTGCCAGCAGCTGCCCAGGAGGGGTCACTGAAGCTTTCTTT.

This clonotype showed up just a few times. The chain combines TRBV10-3 with TRBJ1-4, with a weak D call TRBD1 (5 bases). V was pared by 10 bases and J by 5 bases, with 17 bases between. CDR1 and CDR2 from the germline V gene are ENHRY and SYGVKD. This CDR3 has 14 residues. CDR3 sequence reads: CASRQGAVNEKLFF. The CDR3 nucleotides read TGTGCCAGCAGACAAGGGGCAGTAAATGAAAAACTGTTTTTT.

This rearrangement joins TRBV27 to TRBJ1-1; D not certain. V shed 8 bases and J shed 8 bases, with 18 bases lying between them. Germline CDR1 is MNHEY and CDR2 is SMNVEV (reference sequence). The CDR3 runs 13 residues. The CDR3, as DNA: TGTGCCAGCCTAAACATGGGAGGCTCCGAAGCTTTCTTT. Amino acids: CASLNMGGSEAFF.

This clonotype was seen ten or more times. This rearrangement joins TRBV7-8 to TRBJ1-1; a weak D match, TRBD1 (6 bases). The length of the CDR3 is 16 residues. V lost 5 bases to trimming and J lost 8 bases, with 24 bases between them. Germline CDR1 and CDR2: SGHVS and FQNEAQ. CDR3 nucleotide sequence: TGTGCCAGCAGCCTCGGGTTGGGGGGCACGGTTGGCGAAGCTTTCTTT. This translates into CASSLGLGGTVGEAFF.

CDR3 DNA: TGTGCCAGCAAAAAGAGGGATAGCAGGGCTAACTATGGCTACACCTTC. Its translation: CASKKRDSRANYGYTF. The chain carries TRBV11-2 and TRBJ1-2; D is possibly TRBD1 (5 bases). This CDR3 comprises 16 residues. From germline, CDR1 is SGHAT and CDR2 FQNNGV. Trimming took 7 bases from V and 0 from J, leaving 18 bases between them.

This clonotype was picked up one time. V and J are TRBV20-1 and TRBJ2-5, with 7 positions matching TRBD2. The CDR3 spans 18 residues. Trimming cost V 6 bases and J 4 bases; bases outside gene matches: 23. Looked up from germline, CDR1 is DFQATT and CDR2 is SNEGSKA (reference sequence). In nucleotides, the CDR3 is TGCAGTGCCGGACCCGTCCTTAGGCGGGGGAGGGTATCAGAGACCCAGTACTTC. Amino acids: CSAGPVLRRGRVSETQYF.

This rearrangement joins TRBV24-1 to TRBJ2-5, with D possibly matching TRBD2 (5 bases). CDR1 and CDR2 (germline): KGHDR, SFDVKD. V was cut by 3 bases and J by 5 bases, with 15 bases left in between. The CDR3 consists of 15 residues. The CDR3 spells CATSDPVGVSETQYF. DNA for the CDR3: TGTGCCACCAGTGATCCCGTCGGGGTATCGGAGACCCAGTACTTC.

This clonotype was seen repeatedly, ten times or more. V gene TRBV7-2 combines with J gene TRBJ2-5, with 7 nucleotides matching TRBD2. V dropped 5 bases and J dropped 4; count of bases not matched to a gene: 10. This CDR3 has 15 residues. Germline V lookup: CDR1 SGHTA, CDR2 FQGNSA. The DNA of the CDR3 is TGTGCCAGCAGCCGGGACGCAACGGGGGGAGAGACCCAGTACTTC. Translated: CASSRDATGGETQYF.

This clonotype has at least ten counts. The chain carries TRBV2 and TRBJ1-5; D remains unclear. Germline-derived CDR1 and CDR2 are SNHLY and FYNNEI. Trimming took off 2 bases at V and 8 bases at J, with 10 bases between the two ends. The CDR3 consists of 13 residues. The CDR3 reads CASSELPGEPQHF. The CDR3 DNA reads as TGTGCCAGCAGTGAACTCCCGGGAGAGCCCCAGCATTTT.

This clonotype has ten or more counts. The chain carries TRBV7-2 and TRBJ2-2; 11 bases map to TRBD2. Per germline, CDR1 SGHTA and CDR2 FQGNSA. Trimming cost V 5 bases and J 1 base; bases outside gene matches: 12. The CDR3 loop spans 19 amino acids. The CDR3 protein is CASSLKTGTSGQNTGELFF. The CDR3 DNA follows: TGTGCCAGCAGCCTAAAAACCGGGACTAGCGGACAGAACACCGGGGAGCTGTTTTTT. Full variable domain (missing parts from reference TRBV7-2 and TRBJ2-2): GAGVSQSPSNKVTEKGKDVELRCDPISGHTALYWYRQSLGQGLEFLIYFQGNSAPDKSGLPSDRFSAERTGGSVSTLTIQRTQQEDSAVYLCASSLKTGTSGQNTGELFFGEGSRLTVL.

J is TRBJ2-7 and V is TRBV4-3; the D gene could be TRBD1 or TRBD2 (6 bases each). Germline V gene data show CDR1 as LGHNA and CDR2 as YSLEER. Trimming shortened V by 0 bases and J by 5 bases, and 20 bases separated the two germline ends. The CDR3 extends over 17 amino acids. CDR3: CASSQDPATGTGDEQYF. In DNA form, the CDR3 reads TGCGCCAGCAGCCAAGATCCGGCGACAGGCACGGGGGACGAGCAGTACTTC.

The chain employs TRBV24-1 and TRBJ1-5; D is possibly TRBD1 (5 bases). Germline CDR1 and CDR2: KGHDR and SFDVKD. Trimming removed 5 bases from V and 3 bases from J, with 10 bases in between. The CDR3 extends over 14 amino acids. This chain's CDR3 is CATSGDGDNQPQHF. CDR3 DNA sequence: TGTGCCACCAGTGGGGACGGAGACAATCAGCCCCAGCATTTT.

A word on this clonotype: Being one base from a much bigger clone, this may be a read error. V is TRBV7-2 and J is TRBJ2-2, with TRBD2 identical over 11 bases. Germline-derived CDR1 and CDR2 are SGHTA and FQGNSA. The junction had 6 bases not matched to a gene; V was cut back by 5 bases and J by 1 base. There are 17 residues in the CDR3. The CDR3: CTSSLKTSGVNTGELFF. CDR3 sequence (DNA): TGTACCAGCAGCCTGAAGACTAGCGGGGTGAACACCGGGGAGCTGTTTTTT.

Worth noting for this clonotype: A clone one base away is much larger, so this may be a read error. The J gene is TRBJ2-7, the V gene TRBV20-1; D is ambiguous. Germline V lookup: CDR1 DFQATT, CDR2 SNEGSKA (reference sequence). The CDR3 spans 12 residues. This CDR3 reads CSVWRLDYEQHF. CDR3 in DNA: TGCAGTGTATGGCGGCTTGATTACGAGCAGCACTTC.

This clonotype was seen many times. V usage is TRBV5-4 and J usage is TRBJ1-4; weak D call: TRBD1 (5 bases). V was pared by 1 base and J by 7 bases, with 14 bases between. The V gene's germline CDR1 is SGHNT and CDR2 YYREEE (reference sequence). The CDR3 contains 15 residues. The CDR3 sequence: CASSLSQGFGEKLFF. The CDR3 region has the DNA TGTGCCAGCAGCTTGTCGCAGGGATTCGGTGAAAAACTGTTTTTT.

This clonotype was seen repeatedly, ten times or more. The chain joins TRBV7-9 to TRBJ1-2; D remains unclear. The V end was cut by 1 base, the J end by 4 bases, with 7 bases between. This CDR3 has 13 amino acids. Per germline, CDR1 SEHNR and CDR2 FQNEAQ (reference sequence). The CDR3 DNA reads as TGTGCCAGCAGCTTAGTGCTCAGCTATGGCTACACCTTC. Residues: CASSLVLSYGYTF.

This clonotype was seen ten or more times. The J gene is TRBJ1-5, the V gene TRBV12-3 or TRBV12-4, with TRBD1 as a possible D gene (5 bases). V was shortened by 1 base and J by 1 base, with 11 bases between the two germline ends. The CDR3 spans 16 residues. The chain's CDR3 is CASSLDLGASNQPQHF. Here the CDR3 DNA reads TGTGCCAGCAGTTTAGATCTCGGGGCCAGCAATCAGCCCCAGCATTTT.

Only a few counts were recorded for this clonotype. DNA for the CDR3: TGCAGTGCTCGCGGCAGGGGGCTCCCTGAAGCTTTCTTT. Translation: CSARGRGLPEAFF. The rearrangement joins TRBV20-1 to TRBJ1-1; 8 nucleotides align to TRBD1. Germline assignment: CDR1 DFQATT and CDR2 SNEGSKA (reference sequence). V lost 5 bases to trimming and J lost 6 bases; unmatched junction nucleotides: 8. This CDR3 has 13 amino acids.

This chain joins TRBV4-3 and TRBJ1-5, with D hard to call. The V gene lost 0 bases and the J gene lost 5 bases, with 11 bases spanning the gap. The CDR3 runs 15 residues. Germline V CDR1 and CDR2: LGHNA, YSLEER. The CDR3 spells CASSQDAAGDQPQHF. The CDR3 DNA follows: TGCGCCAGCAGCCAAGATGCGGCAGGAGATCAGCCCCAGCATTTT.

The chain carries TRBV7-9 and TRBJ1-2; TRBD1 matches at 8 bases. CDR1 SEHNR and CDR2 FQNEAQ come from the germline V gene (reference sequence). The CDR3 spans 15 residues. Losses at the gene ends were 7 bases for V and 7 bases for J; bases not matched to a gene: 14. This CDR3 is CASTLGTGLAAGYTF. The CDR3 DNA sequence: TGTGCCAGCACCCTCGGGACAGGACTGGCGGCTGGCTACACCTTC. Supplemented by reference TRBV7-9 and TRBJ1-2, the full variable domain reads DTGVSQNPRHKITKRGQNVTFRCDPISEHNRLYWYRQTLGQGPEFLTYFQNEAQLEKSRLLSDRFSAERPKGSFSTLEIQRTEQGDSAMYLCASTLGTGLAAGYTFGSGTRLTVV.

This clonotype has at least ten counts. V and J are TRBV24-1 and TRBJ2-6; D gene unclear. V was cut by 1 base and J by 0 bases, with 6 bases left in between. The CDR3 contains 16 residues. Looked up from germline, CDR1 is KGHDR and CDR2 is SFDVKD. The CDR3 protein is CATSDFLSSGANVLTF. The DNA for the CDR3 is TGTGCCACCAGTGATTTTCTGAGCTCTGGGGCCAACGTCCTGACTTTC.

The V call is TRBV12-3 or TRBV12-4, the J call TRBJ2-7; 10 bases map to TRBD2. The V gene end was trimmed by 5 bases and the J gene end by 2 bases; junction bases not matched to a gene: 9. The CDR3 is 16 residues long. The CDR3 spells CASSPGASGSPYEQYF. The CDR3 DNA is TGTGCCAGCAGTCCCGGGGCTAGCGGGAGCCCCTACGAGCAGTACTTC.